The 9 T cell receptor beta chains presented below share a single source sample, sequenced in a study of T cell clonality in common variable immunodeficiency. Study-level points and caveats: Common variable immunodeficiency TCR beta sequences reportedly had fewer deletions and N-nucleotide insertions.

Their recognized antigens are unknown. Sequencing was performed with immunoSEQ multiplex PCR; in TCRdb, only in-frame clones are kept and a portion is missing. The sample yields about 28,000 clones, without any singletons. The material sequenced was peripheral blood mononuclear cells. The receptors derive from a human donor with common variable immunodeficiency.

As regards this clone: Coverage ceases 3 residues before the CDR3 finishes, and the germline J gene fills in the end. The chain uses TRBV19 and TRBJ1-2; 7 positions match TRBD1. CDR3 length: 13 amino acids. The germline V gene encodes CDR1 LNHDA and CDR2 SQIVND (reference sequence). CDR3 loop: CASSPTGDKGYTF. The part of the CDR3 DNA that was read is TGTGCCAGTAGCCCCACAGGGGACAAAGGC. Full variable domain (remainder filled in from reference TRBV19 and TRBJ1-2): DGGITQSPKYLFRKEGQNVTLSCEQNLNHDAMYWYRQDPGQGLRLIYYSQIVNDFQKGDIAEGYSVSREKKESFPLTVTSAQKNPTAFYLCASSPTGDKGYTFGSGTRLTVV.

This clone was picked up many times. The read gets to within 3 residues of the CDR3 end, and the germline J gene fills in the rest. The chain carries TRBV5-1 and TRBJ2-2; D is perhaps TRBD1 (5 bases). V lost 4 bases and J 2 bases, leaving 18 bases between the germline ends. CDR3 length: 17 residues. CDR1 and CDR2 from the germline V gene are SGHRS and YFSETQ. CDR3 protein: CASSKGMVSTNTGELFF. The DNA read from the CDR3 is TGCGCCAGCAGCAAGGGGATGGTCAGCACTAACACCGGGGAG.

In its sample, this clone was seen a few times. Read coverage stops 3 residues before the CDR3 terminus; the germline J gene supplies the remainder. This rearrangement joins TRBV7-2 to TRBJ1-1, with unresolved D. There are 15 residues in the CDR3. V was clipped by 3 bases and J by 6 bases, with 17 bases between them. CDR1 SGHTA and CDR2 FQGNSA come from the germline V gene. CDR3: CASSFQRGYGSEAFF. The CDR3 DNA, read in part, is TGTGCCAGCAGCTTCCAGCGGGGTTACGGGTCTGAA.

On this clone: The read finishes 3 residues shy of the CDR3 end, and the germline J gene is used to complete it. The chain is built from TRBV13 and TRBJ1-1; no firm D call. CDR1 is PRHDT, CDR2 FYEKMQ, per germline (reference sequence). Trimming left V 11 bases short and J 5 bases short, with 18 bases between. CDR3 size: 13 residues. CDR3 DNA, as far as it was read: TGTGCCTCTACCGTTTACAGAGCAACTGAA. Its protein is CASTVYRATE. The CDR3 as a whole reads CASTVYRATEAFF.

In its sample, this clone was seen many times. Read sequence stops 3 residues before the CDR3 end, and the germline J gene provides the missing end. The chain employs TRBV10-3 and TRBJ1-2; TRBD1 matches at 10 bases. The junction had 7 bases not matched to a gene; V was cut back by 5 bases and J by 4 bases. There are 15 residues in the CDR3. Germline V CDR1 and CDR2: ENHRY, SYGVKD. CDR3: CAISKGQGNPYGYTF. CDR3 DNA (partial): TGTGCCATCAGTAAGGGACAGGGGAACCCCTATGGC.

This clone appeared a few times. Read data end 3 residues before the CDR3 end; the end is taken from the germline J gene. This chain uses TRBV7-9 with TRBJ2-7; TRBD1 matches 9 bases. The germline CDR1 and CDR2 sequences are SEHNR and FQNEAQ (reference sequence). CDR3 length: 14 residues. The V gene end was trimmed by 1 base and the J gene end by 4 bases; junction bases not matched to a gene: 2. The sequenced part of the CDR3 DNA is TGTGCCAGCAGCTTAGGGACAGGGGCTTACGAG. Protein: CASSLGTGAYE. The full CDR3 protein reads CASSLGTGAYEQYF.

In this sample, this clone turned up many times. Coverage ceases 3 residues before the CDR3 finishes, and the germline J gene fills in the end. This chain joins TRBV7-3 and TRBJ1-1, with D uncertain. CDR3 length equals 13 residues. CDR1 is SGHTA, CDR2 FQGTGA, per germline. Trimming shortened V by 0 bases and J by 3 bases, and 5 bases separated the two germline ends. The CDR3 loop reads CASSLTIDTEAFF. CDR3 DNA, as far as it was read: TGTGCCAGCAGCTTAACGATAGACACTGAA.

This clone was observed a handful of times. Read sequence stops 3 residues before the CDR3 end, and the germline J gene provides the missing end. This rearrangement joins TRBV19 to TRBJ2-1; 10 bases map to TRBD2. The CDR3 length is 17 residues. V lost 0 bases and J lost 5; bases outside the gene matches: 7. Looked up from germline, CDR1 is LNHDA and CDR2 is SQIVND (reference sequence). Here the CDR3 reads CASSIDILAGPDNEQFF. The CDR3 bases that were read are TGTGCCAGTAGTATAGATATACTAGCGGGGCCCGACAATGAG.

This clone came up many times. The CDR3 is cut off 3 residues early in the read; its end comes from the germline J gene. J is TRBJ1-6 and V is TRBV10-3; 8 positions agree with TRBD1. The CDR3 has 18 residues. J was trimmed by 0 bases and V by 0 bases; bases with no gene match: 4. Germline V gene data show CDR1 as ENHRY and CDR2 as SYGVKD. The CDR3 spells CAISESLGQGSYNSPLHF. Incomplete CDR3 DNA: TGTGCCATCAGTGAGTCCTTAGGACAGGGCTCCTATAATTCACCC.